Shown below are 21 T cell receptor beta chains from a single sample sequenced in a study of a mutant IDH1 vaccine in newly diagnosed glioma. TCRdb's table, derived via immunoSEQ multiplex PCR, lists solely in-frame clones and lacks some. Among 9,500 to 14,000 clones listed, around 86% were seen once. Their antigens remain unidentified. Indicated time point: week 5, during vaccination. Each vaccine dose was 300 ug of mutant IDH1 20-mer peptide, with topical imiquimod. Here the sequenced sample was PBMCs, taken from a glioma patient whose treatment included an IDH1 peptide vaccine. These TCRs come from a woman aged 40 to 49 with glioma. Some clones in this sample may be carry-over from other donors' samples.

This CDR3 reads CASSYGGEETQYF. CDR3 DNA sequence: TGTGCCAGCAGTTACGGCGGGGAAGAGACCCAGTACTTC. The chain employs TRBV6-5 and TRBJ2-5, with D tentatively TRBD2 (6 bases). V lost 2 bases to trimming and J lost 3 bases, with 7 bases between them. The CDR3 length is 13 residues. Germline V gene data show CDR1 as MNHEY and CDR2 as SVGAGI.

The genes are TRBV6-1 and TRBJ1-5, with no clear D. Germline loops: CDR1 MNHNS, CDR2 SASEGT. The CDR3 consists of 13 residues. V was shortened by 0 bases and J by 3 bases, with 3 bases between the two germline ends. In DNA, the CDR3 is TGTGCCAGCAGTGAAGCAAACAATCAGCCCCAGCATTTT. Protein: CASSEANNQPQHF.

This clone was picked up one time. Germline is not matched at one junction end, which may reflect a read error. The V and J genes are TRBV6-5 and TRBJ2-1; D is undetermined. CDR1 MNHEY and CDR2 SVGAGI come from the germline V gene. The CDR3 length is 13 residues. In DNA form, the CDR3 reads TGCGCCAGCAGTTACGACGGTTACAATGAGCAGTTCTTC. Amino acids: CASSYDGYNEQFF.

V gene TRBV11-2 combines with J gene TRBJ2-1; 8 nucleotides agree with TRBD1. Germline-derived CDR1 and CDR2 are SGHAT and FQNNGV. The CDR3 is made up of 18 amino acids. The V and J ends lost 1 base and 6 bases, in that order; junction bases with no gene match: 14. The CDR3 DNA is TGTGCCAGCAGCTTAGGGCAGGGGGCCCCCCTTGGAAGCAATGAGCAGTTCTTC. It encodes CASSLGQGAPLGSNEQFF.

The V gene is TRBV18, the J gene TRBJ2-5; D is perhaps TRBD2 (6 bases). The CDR3 is 13 amino acids. V dropped 6 bases and J dropped 0 bases, with 8 bases sitting between them. CDR1 and CDR2 from the germline V gene are KGHSH and LQKENI. The CDR3 sequence: CASSRDYQETQYF. CDR3 nucleotide sequence: TGTGCCAGCTCCCGGGACTACCAAGAGACCCAGTACTTC.

The V and J genes are TRBV7-2 and TRBJ1-5; D is unresolved. V dropped 2 bases and J dropped 2 bases, with 13 bases sitting between them. The CDR3 loop spans 16 amino acids. Looked up from germline, CDR1 is SGHTA and CDR2 is FQGNSA. CDR3 in amino acids: CASSLFGRDGNQPQHF. For the CDR3, the DNA is TGTGCCAGCAGCTTATTCGGGAGGGATGGCAATCAGCCCCAGCATTTT.

CDR3 sequence reads: CASSYSGLTGELFF. CDR3 coding DNA: TGTGCCAGCAGTTACTCTGGGCTGACCGGGGAGCTGTTTTTT. The chain has TRBV6-5 and TRBJ2-2, with no clear D. CDR1 is MNHEY, CDR2 SVGAGI, per germline. The CDR3 has 14 residues. V was clipped by 0 bases and J by 5 bases, with 7 bases between them.

J is TRBJ2-1 and V is TRBV10-2; 9 bases line up with TRBD1. V was pared by 7 bases and J by 8 bases, with 6 bases of the junction left unmatched. The CDR3 is made up of 13 amino acids. The germline V gene has CDR1 WSHSY and CDR2 SAAADI. The DNA of the CDR3 is TGCGCCAGCAACCGGGACAGGGACGATGAGCAGTTCTTC. The encoded protein is CASNRDRDDEQFF.

This clone showed up just a few times. The chain is built from TRBV12-2 and TRBJ2-2; the DNA was not used to check the table's D call, TRBD2. TRBV12-2 is a listed pseudogene. The CDR3 has 18 amino acids. The CDR3 loop is CASRLTGLAERNTGELFF. The DNA for the CDR3 is TGTGCAAGTCGCTTAACGGGACTAGCGGAAAGGAACACCGGGGAGCTGTTTTTT.

In this sample, this clone turned up once. The V and J genes are TRBV5-8 and TRBJ2-7; 7 bases fit TRBD2. The germline V gene encodes CDR1 SGHTS and CDR2 YDEGEE. The CDR3 sequence is 10 residues long. Unmatched junction bases numbered 1, after V lost 4 bases and J lost 9 bases. This chain's CDR3 is CASSREVQYF. As DNA, the CDR3 is TGTGCCAGCAGCCGGGAGGTGCAGTACTTC. The full variable domain, rest sourced from reference TRBV5-8 and TRBJ2-7, is EAGVTQSPTHLIKTRGQQATLRCSPISGHTSVYWYQQALGLGLQFLLWYDEGEERNRGNFPPRFSGRQFPNYSSELNVNALELEDSALYLCASSREVQYFGPGTRLTVT.

The CDR3, as DNA: TGTGCCAGCAGTGAATACCGGGGGACGGGTTTACCACACTATGGCTACACCTTC. Translated: CASSEYRGTGLPHYGYTF. The chain carries TRBV6-1 and TRBJ1-2, with D perhaps matching TRBD1 (5 bases). V lost 2 bases and J 3 bases, leaving 22 bases between the germline ends. Germline CDR1 is MNHNS and CDR2 is SASEGT. The CDR3 has 18 amino acids.

This clone came up once. The gene calls are TRBV6-5 and TRBJ1-2; D not certain. The CDR3 extends over 12 amino acids. CDR1 and CDR2 from the germline V gene are MNHEY and SVGAGI. Trimming took 6 bases from V and 0 from J, leaving 5 bases between them. The CDR3 region has the DNA TGTGCCAGCAGAAAGCCTAACTATGGCTACACCTTC. Translating it yields CASRKPNYGYTF.

CDR3 in amino acids: CASTWTGVGRQPQHF. The DNA of the CDR3 is TGTGCCAGTACCTGGACGGGGGTAGGACGTCAGCCCCAGCATTTT. This sequence joins TRBV19 and TRBJ1-5, with a tentative D call TRBD1 (5 bases). The CDR3 covers 15 residues. The germline V and J ends were trimmed by 7 bases and 6 bases, with 19 bases remaining between them. CDR1 is LNHDA, CDR2 SQIVND, per germline (reference sequence). Variable domain in full (rest from reference TRBV19 and TRBJ1-5): DGGITQSPKYLFRKEGQNVTLSCEQNLNHDAMYWYRQDPGQGLRLIYYSQIVNDFQKGDIAEGYSVSREKKESFPLTVTSAQKNPTAFYLCASTWTGVGRQPQHFGDGTRLSIL.

This chain joins TRBV9 and TRBJ2-1; TRBD2 aligns across 10 bases. CDR3 size: 15 residues. The junction had 7 bases not matched to a gene; V was cut back by 4 bases and J by 6 bases. Germline lookup yields CDR1 SGDLS and CDR2 YYNGEE. The CDR3 spells CASSPSGSRSNEQFF. In DNA, the CDR3 is TGTGCCAGCAGCCCTAGCGGGAGCCGCTCCAATGAGCAGTTCTTC.

The chain has TRBV9 and TRBJ2-2; D gene uncertain. The V end was cut by 5 bases, the J end by 10 bases, with 15 bases between. The CDR3 is 13 amino acids. Looked up from germline, CDR1 is SGDLS and CDR2 is YYNGEE. CDR3 bases: TGTGCCAGCAGGGGGTCGGGTAATGAGGAGCTGTTTTTT. Amino acid sequence: CASRGSGNEELFF.

The chain combines TRBV29-1 with TRBJ2-5; TRBD2 matches at 9 bases. The CDR3 runs 14 residues. After removal of 3 bases from V and 1 base from J, the junction contained 3 bases not matched to a gene. CDR1 is SQVTM, CDR2 ANQGSEA, per germline. The CDR3 coding sequence is TGCAGCGTTGATCTAGCGGGACTCCAAGAGACCCAGTACTTC. It yields the protein CSVDLAGLQETQYF.

The chain combines TRBV7-9 with TRBJ1-3; D remains ambiguous. Germline loops: CDR1 SEHNR, CDR2 FQNEAQ (reference sequence). CDR3 size: 16 residues. V was cut by 5 bases and J by 0 bases, with 14 bases left in between. The CDR3 DNA reads as TGTGCCAGCAGCCCAGGCGGTTACTCCTCTGGAAACACCATATATTTT. The encoded protein is CASSPGGYSSGNTIYF.

J is TRBJ1-2 and V is TRBV18; tentatively, D is TRBD1 (5 bases). V was cut by 3 bases and J by 1 base, with 12 bases left in between. The CDR3 is 15 residues long. The germline V gene encodes CDR1 KGHSH and CDR2 LQKENI. In DNA, the CDR3 is TGTGCCAGCTCACCGGACACCTCAGTTAACTATGGCTACACCTTC. This gives the protein CASSPDTSVNYGYTF.

The genes are TRBV2 and TRBJ1-2; D might be TRBD1 (6 bases). The CDR3 covers 14 residues. Trimming stripped 4 bases from V and 7 bases from J, with 16 bases between. The V gene's germline CDR1 is SNHLY and CDR2 FYNNEI. CDR3 amino acids: CASSASPGAGGYTF. As DNA, the CDR3 is TGTGCCAGCAGTGCATCTCCAGGGGCCGGTGGCTACACCTTC.

The J gene is TRBJ2-3, the V gene TRBV6-6; D call uncertain. The CDR3 loop spans 14 amino acids. Germline V gene sequence: CDR1 MNHNY, CDR2 SVGAGI (reference sequence). Trimming took 2 bases from V and 3 from J, leaving 9 bases between them. The CDR3 here is CASSYPGRTDTQYF. The CDR3, as DNA: TGTGCCAGCAGTTACCCAGGAAGGACAGATACGCAGTATTTT.

The rearrangement joins TRBV4-2 to TRBJ1-3; D uncertain. Germline V CDR1 and CDR2: LGHNA, YNFKEQ. Trimming took 4 bases from V and 0 from J, leaving 7 bases between them. The CDR3 runs to 14 residues. Written as DNA, the CDR3 is TGTGCCAGCAGCCTCCAGAGCTCTGGAAACACCATATATTTT. Translation gives CASSLQSSGNTIYF.